These 10 T cell receptor beta chains came from one sample sequenced in a study of OX40 agonist ivuxolimab in advanced cancers. Method: immunoSEQ multiplex PCR; TCRdb's copy keeps in-frame clones and lacks some. This table holds about 27,000 clones, approximately 78% found once. Sequencing was performed on CD4+ or CD8+ T cells sorted from blood, taken in a trial of the OX40 agonist ivuxolimab. The receptors shown here come from an adult with an advanced solid tumor such as melanoma, head and neck, liver or kidney cancer.

The rearrangement links TRBV7-6 to TRBJ2-2; tentatively, D is TRBD2 (7 bases). The CDR3 totals 16 residues. With 5 bases removed from V and 5 bases from J, the gap between germline ends came to 18 bases. CDR1 is SGHVS and CDR2 is FNYEAQ in the germline V gene. Here the CDR3 reads CASSPFGGGGTGELFF. The CDR3, as DNA: TGTGCCAGCAGCCCTTTCGGGGGAGGGGGAACCGGGGAGCTGTTTTTT.

This chain connects TRBV30 to TRBJ2-1; maybe TRBD1 (6 bases). The V end was cut by 2 bases, the J end by 7 bases, with 18 bases between. The CDR3 length is 15 residues. Looked up from germline, CDR1 is GTSNPN and CDR2 is SVGIG (reference sequence). The CDR3 here is CAWSPGTPSWNEQFF. CDR3 nucleotide sequence: TGTGCCTGGAGTCCCGGGACACCGTCTTGGAATGAGCAGTTCTTC.

CDR3 in amino acids: CAWSVMGGYEQFF. DNA for the CDR3: TGTGCCTGGAGTGTAATGGGGGGGTATGAGCAGTTCTTC. This chain joins TRBV30 and TRBJ2-1, with TRBD2 matching over 7 bases. CDR1 GTSNPN and CDR2 SVGIG come from the germline V gene (reference sequence). Germline trimming cut 0 bases from V and 8 bases from J; bases unmatched to any gene: 4. This CDR3 contains 13 residues.

V is TRBV9 and J is TRBJ2-2; D not certain. The V and J ends lost 3 bases and 3 bases respectively, with 9 bases between them. Germline CDR1 and CDR2: SGDLS and YYNGEE. The CDR3 length is 14 residues. CDR3 sequence (DNA): TGTGCCAGCAGCGCGGGCATGGACACCGGGGAGCTGTTTTTT. Translating it yields CASSAGMDTGELFF.

A word on this clone: This specimen includes other DNA sequences encoding the same CDR3. The chain combines TRBV28 with TRBJ2-1; D is tentatively TRBD1 or TRBD2 (7 bases each). Trimming shortened V by 7 bases and J by 5 bases, and 15 bases separated the two germline ends. The CDR3 sequence is 14 residues long. Looked up from germline, CDR1 is MDHEN and CDR2 is SYDVKM. The CDR3 region is CASKGAGENNEQFF. The CDR3 coding sequence is TGTGCCAGCAAGGGGGCGGGGGAAAACAATGAGCAGTTCTTC.

This clone was observed a handful of times. This chain connects TRBV11-2 to TRBJ2-4; D unresolved. The CDR3 length is 14 residues. Germline V lookup: CDR1 SGHAT, CDR2 FQNNGV. The germline V and J ends were trimmed by 3 bases and 0 bases, with 6 bases remaining between them. The CDR3 loop is CASSLPRAKNIQYF. The CDR3 region has the DNA TGTGCCAGCAGCTTGCCGAGAGCCAAAAACATTCAGTACTTC.

The J gene is TRBJ2-1, the V gene TRBV6-4; 9 bases match TRBD2. Germline-derived CDR1 and CDR2 are MRHNA and SNTAGT. The CDR3 sequence is 15 residues long. With V trimmed by 6 bases and J by 6 bases, 9 bases remained unmatched. The CDR3 protein is CASREVAGASNEQFF. For the CDR3, the DNA is TGTGCCAGCAGGGAAGTAGCGGGAGCTTCCAATGAGCAGTTCTTC.

In DNA form, the CDR3 reads TGTGCCAGCAGTTTGACGGTCAATCAGCCCCAGCATTTT. It translates to CASSLTVNQPQHF. The gene calls are TRBV2 and TRBJ1-5; D is undetermined. Trimming stripped 5 bases from V and 3 bases from J, with 8 bases between. The CDR3 runs to 13 residues. Germline assignment: CDR1 SNHLY and CDR2 FYNNEI. The complete variable domain, with remaining parts taken from reference TRBV2 and TRBJ1-5, reads EPEVTQTPSHQVTQMGQEVILRCVPISNHLYFYWYRQILGQKVEFLVSFYNNEISEKSEIFDDQFSVERPDGSNFTLKIRSTKLEDSAMYFCASSLTVNQPQHFGDGTRLSIL.

The chain has TRBV2 and TRBJ1-2; possible D gene TRBD1, 6 bases. The V and J ends lost 9 bases and 1 base respectively, with 15 bases between them. CDR3 length: 14 residues. CDR1 is SNHLY, CDR2 FYNNEI, per germline. DNA for the CDR3: TGTGCCAGTAGCTCCCGGGACATTAACTATGGCTACACCTTC. Residues: CASSSRDINYGYTF.

V usage is TRBV28 and J usage is TRBJ2-7; maybe TRBD1 (5 bases). The CDR3 covers 12 residues. The germline V gene encodes CDR1 MDHEN and CDR2 SYDVKM. V was pared by 2 bases and J by 5 bases, with 7 bases between. The CDR3 DNA follows: TGTGCCAGCAGTTTAGCAGGGAACGAGCAGTACTTC. Encoded protein: CASSLAGNEQYF.